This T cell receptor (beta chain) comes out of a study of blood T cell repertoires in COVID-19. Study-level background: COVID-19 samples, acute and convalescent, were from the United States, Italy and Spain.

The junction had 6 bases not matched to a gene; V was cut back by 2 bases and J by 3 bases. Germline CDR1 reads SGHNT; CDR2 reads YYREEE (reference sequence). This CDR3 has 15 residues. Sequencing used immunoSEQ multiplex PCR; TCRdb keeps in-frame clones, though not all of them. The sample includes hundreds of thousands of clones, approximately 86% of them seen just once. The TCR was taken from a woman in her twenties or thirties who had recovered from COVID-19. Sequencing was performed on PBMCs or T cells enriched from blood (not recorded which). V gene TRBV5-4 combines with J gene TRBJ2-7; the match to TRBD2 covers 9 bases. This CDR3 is CASSFGGGGFYEQYF. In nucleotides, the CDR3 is TGTGCCAGCAGCTTTGGCGGGGGGGGATTCTACGAGCAGTACTTC. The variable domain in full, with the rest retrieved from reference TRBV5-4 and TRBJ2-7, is ETGVTQSPTHLIKTRGQQVTLRCSSQSGHNTVSWYQQALGQGPQFIFQYYREEENGRGNFPPRFSGLQFPNYSSELNVNALELDDSALYLCASSFGGGGFYEQYFGPGTRLTVT.